What follows is one T cell receptor (beta chain) and its context. Its antigen is currently not known. Base qualities are missing; no much larger clone stands one base away. This sample stems from a study of cytomegalovirus exposure and HLA in healthy donors (dated by TCRdb to 2016 to 2017). In the study overall: According to an earlier analysis of several hundred of the donors, about 180 million T cells yielded approximately 120 million unique TCR beta sequences and 276 Gb of sequence data. Approximately 300 gigabases of sequencing data and around 80 million unique TCR sequences made up an early release that covered fewer than 650 HLA-typed donors. Of the 398 genotyped donors, about 84% fell in the genetic ancestry cluster associated with self-reported Caucasian donors. The study aimed to test whether signatures of past pathogen exposure could be identified by cataloging public T cell receptors. Using immunosequencing, the study profiled T cell repertoires from around 670 subjects and related those repertoires to cytomegalovirus serostatus. A separate validation cohort of 100 to 150 different subjects was used in addition to the approximately 640-subject first cohort. To predict cytomegalovirus infection status, the study combined high-throughput TCR immunosequencing, statistical association of individual TCRs with disease status, and machine learning. A later analysis re-examined previously published TCR beta repertoires from about 700 donors and added high-resolution HLA genotyping to investigate patterns of TCR occurrence. In the later analysis, no new phenotypic data were used to find candidate immune exposures; instead, reliance was placed on TCR beta sequences and their occurrence across donors. In an earlier analysis of over 550 of the donors, high-throughput TCR beta sequencing was used to judge whether each TCR beta V gene segment behaved as functional or pseudogenic. Alongside the repertoire data, information on donor age, sex, ethnicity and CMV serostatus was compiled. A later genetic analysis took genome-wide SNP genotypes for 398 of the 666 donors and used that subset as a discovery cohort. Every discovery cohort repertoire had been produced on one sequencing platform. Both class I and class II loci were covered by HLA typing, at four-digit resolution. The number of donors typed differed by locus, with 629-630 for A, B, C, DRB1 and DQB1, around 500 for DQA1, some 570 for DPA1, and some 440 for DPB1. Because of strong linkage in the cohort, roughly 5 DR-DQ haplotypes were treated as single units for association and clustering. Among 398 genotyped donors of the cohort, an average of 235,054 unique TCR beta nucleotide sequences were sequenced per donor, around 20% of them non-productive.

Summary of the overall study and its limitations: For the cohort, immune exposure information was limited to CMV serostatus. The earlier analysis of approximately 540 of the donors excluded over 15 rarely observed V segments, including chromosome 9 orphons, because counts were too low. V-gene and J-gene trimming of TCR beta chains was associated with a missense DCLRE1C variant in a later genetic analysis, and the association was replicated in an independent cohort. The study listed over 150 TCR beta chains as associated with cytomegalovirus. Sequencing depth was assumed to be roughly uniform across donors in the presence/absence analyses, though that assumption may not hold. A later analysis associated around 16,000 TCR beta sequences with specific HLA alleles at a false discovery rate of 0.05. An earlier analysis of some 560 of the donors showed that most TCR beta V segments appeared in productive rearrangements either about 87% or about 30% of the time, which broadly matched IMGT annotations. The 87-base-pair reads could not distinguish some IMGT-functional V segments, including TRBV6-2 and TRBV6-3, so those segments were excluded. A further reported finding was that TCR beta sequences accurately predicted the HLA-A and HLA-B alleles for most subjects in the first cohort. The sequencing pipeline was judged likely to have produced a cluster of highly shared sequence variants as a technical artifact. A later analysis found that most CMV-associated TCR beta chains appeared HLA-restricted, with HLA associations seemingly driven largely by CMV exposure. When HLA alleles, especially DR and DQ, strongly co-occurred, attributing TCR associations to individual alleles was difficult. In a later genetic analysis, fewer N-insertions in productive TCRs were reported among donors in an Asian-associated ancestry cluster than the approximately 710-donor mean. Several of the top co-occurrence clusters appeared to be linked to parvovirus B19, influenza, CMV and Epstein-Barr virus, according to a later analysis. The classifier was reported to diagnose cytomegalovirus status with high specificity and sensitivity in both the original cohort and the validation cohort. In this cohort, only TCR beta chains were sequenced, and detectable features were limited by the absence of alpha or paired-chain data. While some public TCRs were present in many individuals, most TCR sequences turned up only very rarely across donors. Linkage disequilibrium might explain the correlated functional status among segregating V segments, but an unknown experimental factor could not be excluded. In a later analysis, HLA-associated TCR beta chains were found to be more clonally expanded and to have lower generation probabilities than equally common non-associated chains. The authors suggested that the approach could potentially be extended to other disease states and immunological phenotypes. In vitro tests confirmed that a few of the cytomegalovirus-associated TCR beta chains recognize cytomegalovirus antigens. HLA typing was unavailable for some donors at each locus, so association tests used only the typed subset. According to a later analysis, TCR association rates differed among HLA loci, with DRB1 alleles showing the most associated TCRs and HLA-C alleles showing the fewest.

In total, 500 to 700 healthy bone marrow donors made up the cohort. Cohort members were all nominally healthy when sampled, although unrecorded immune exposures were likely present. The donor tested CMV seropositive, placing the donor among the approximately 310 seropositive members of the cohort. Each donor provided a peripheral blood sample, and peripheral blood mononuclear cells were used for TCR beta sequencing. The Qiagen DNeasy Blood Extraction Kit was used to extract genomic DNA from the blood cell samples. There are 12 amino acids in the CDR3, from cysteine to phenylalanine inclusive. Kept here is only the CDR3 DNA, which spans 36 bases and is read in frame from base 1. The V and J ends are trimmed by 6 bases and 5 bases, leaving 7 bases between them. CDR1 and CDR2 were assigned from the germline V gene as WSHSY and SAAADI. Library preparation employed the immunoSEQ multiplex PCR assay. For the multiplex PCR, a mixture combining 60 forward primers for TCR Vbeta segments and 13 reverse primers for TCR Jbeta segments was used. The CDR3 region of rearranged TCR beta genes was amplified from genomic DNA by a multiplex PCR assay. Amplified TCR beta libraries were sequenced as 87-base-pair reads on the Illumina HiSeq System. The source study handled its data this way. Across the 670 or so repertoires, a later analysis counted some 80 million unique TCR beta chains, around 11 million of which were shared by at least two donors. A nearest-neighbor algorithm error-corrected the raw reads and collapsed the reads into unique sequences, merging closely related sequences to remove PCR and sequencing errors. To assign V, D and J gene segments, CDR3 sequences were aligned to IMGT reference sequences. Each retained sequence needed at least a six-nucleotide match to both a V gene segment and a J gene segment. Rearrangements were classified as productive when the CDR3 lacked stop codons and remained in frame with V and J, and all other rearrangements were classified as non-productive. Following IMGT convention, CDR3 was defined as the stretch from the second conserved V-encoded cysteine to the conserved J-encoded phenylalanine. Sequences without an unambiguous match to a single V gene segment were excluded from the earlier analysis of a few hundred of the donors. In an earlier analysis of some 590 of the donors, V segments were called functional above 56.7% productive rearrangements and were called segregating when the between-donor standard deviation exceeded 5%. To diagnose cytomegalovirus status from the catalog of TCR beta chain sequences, a statistical classification framework was built. In a later analysis, V and J genes were assigned by comparing TCR nucleotide sequences against IMGT/GENE-DB human TR gene sequences. Using the TCRdist pipeline, a later analysis assigned CDR3 sequences along with most-parsimonious VDJ recombination scenarios. In a later analysis, each TCR beta chain was defined by its CDR3 amino acid sequence together with its V-gene family, and reads without a unique V-gene family were excluded. To address suspected cross-contamination and a sequencing artifact, a later analysis removed 592 highly shared, low-generation-probability nucleotide sequences. For each public chain, a later analysis derived a clonal expansion index from normalized ranks of inferred template counts within each repertoire. In a later analysis, generation probabilities were computed with a VDJ recombination model fitted to out-of-frame rearrangements, and the resulting probabilities were checked against IGoR. In a later analysis, hypergeometric tests were used to score TCR-TCR, TCR-HLA and TCR-CMV co-occurrence, with a repertoire-size bias correction applied to TCR pairs. To estimate false discovery rates, a later analysis permuted the HLA or CMV assignments 20 times. A later analysis grouped co-occurring TCRs with DBSCAN, adding TCRdist sequence similarity when clustering within HLA-allele-positive subsets. Co-occurrence clustering excluded repertoires with fewer than 30,000 or more than 120,000 public chains, plus five with anomalous nucleotide sharing. TCRdb's version of the immuneACCESS table is confined to in-frame rearrangements and falls short of the full clone set. An unresolved V gene accounts for under half of the shortfall where checked; the remainder is of unknown origin. That table furnishes V, J and clone size, whereas the DNA furnished D and trimming. This sample is represented by approximately 210,000 clones; about 80% of them were singletons. The top ten clones comprise approximately 6.5% of the sample.

This sequence was found in a man in his forties in good health and CMV-seropositive. The chain uses TRBV10-2 and TRBJ2-2, with the identity of the D gene unclear. The sample comprised PBMCs. This receptor carries the CDR3 CASSFSTGELFF. Read as DNA, the sequence is TGCGCCAGCAGCTTTTCTACCGGGGAGCTGTTTTTT.